This TCR beta chain was recorded in a study of T cell responses to AZD1222 COVID-19 vaccine. The method was immunoSEQ multiplex PCR; TCRdb's version includes in-frame clones alone and lacks a portion of them. The sample consists of roughly 180,000 clones, 80% to 90% of them appearing once. With respect to this clone: What it binds is not known.

The V end lost 0 bases, the J end lost 2 bases, and 8 bases lay between the germline ends. The CDR3 sequence is 15 residues long. CDR1 is LNHNV, CDR2 YYDKDF, per germline (reference sequence). Study conclusions and caveats: Researchers report vaccine-associated CD4 TCRs spanning spike, with dominance at 160-218 and 743-854. Regions left unmutated in variants are reportedly the target of nearly half of spike-specific TCRs.

This sample comprised peripheral blood, obtained on day 0 of AZD1222 vaccination. The origin of this receptor is an adult in good health. This rearrangement joins TRBV15 to TRBJ1-5; no firm D call. The CDR3 DNA reads as TGTGCCACCAGCAGAGATCTGGGTGGCAATCAGCCCCAGCATTTT. Translated, it gives CATSRDLGGNQPQHF.